Listed below are T cell receptor beta chains from one sample, sequenced in a study of blood T cell repertoires in COVID-19. Profiling relied on immunoSEQ multiplex PCR, and the TCRdb table lists in-frame clones only, not all of them. This table has some 200,000 clones, around 90% appearing once. Sequenced input: peripheral blood. Receptors originate from a woman aged 18-35 years who had recovered from COVID-19. The CDR3 runs from the conserved cysteine through the conserved F or W. Fields, in order: V gene, J gene, CDR3 protein.

TRBV27,TRBJ1-2,CASSRAQGVGGYTF
TRBV7-9,TRBJ1-4,CASRRDRGGEKLFF
TRBV20-1,TRBJ2-1,CSASSLAGDRNEQFF
TRBV7-2,TRBJ2-2,CASSLMWGDTGELFF
TRBV9,TRBJ2-1,CASSPGQWLYNEQFF
TRBV29-1,TRBJ2-3,CSLKRGGADTQYF
TRBV12-3/TRBV12-4,TRBJ2-1,CASSSQGINEQFF
TRBV20-1,TRBJ1-1,CSAERETEAFF
TRBV7-2,TRBJ1-4,CASSRGQAEKLFF
TRBV27,TRBJ2-1,CASSLGGGPYNEQFF
TRBV27,TRBJ2-5,CASSFSSGRALGQETQYF
TRBV25-1,TRBJ2-5,CASSELPVPGRVGETQYF
TRBV2,TRBJ2-1,CASSEVAGGSYNEQFF
TRBV19,TRBJ1-1,CASSLGTPNTEAFF
TRBV4-3,TRBJ2-7,CASSQQSLLAELSYEQYF
TRBV20-1,TRBJ2-2,CSASSPEASGNGELFF
TRBV2,TRBJ1-2,CADQGGDQSNYGYTF
TRBV6-5,TRBJ2-1,CASSYRVRVSYNEQFF
TRBV20-1,TRBJ2-5,CSASPRQGASPQETQYF
TRBV29-1,TRBJ1-1,CSVDPNRGRENTEAFF
TRBV9,TRBJ2-1,CASSVGTSGSRGMNEQFF
TRBV30,TRBJ1-3,CAWRSTGSHTIYF
TRBV4-3,TRBJ1-1,CASSQDSGGSAEAFF
TRBV4-3,TRBJ2-7,CASSQEVVAGTYEQYF
TRBV7-2,TRBJ1-1,CASSLGRRNTEAFF
TRBV7-6,TRBJ1-1,CASSLSQGETEAFF
TRBV3-1/TRBV3-2,TRBJ2-2,CASSQDGTGISGELFF